This T cell receptor beta chain is from a study of blood T cell repertoires in COVID-19. The length of the CDR3 is 14 residues. Trimming took 2 bases from V and 5 from J; bases not matched to a gene: 5. The V gene's germline CDR1 is MNHEY and CDR2 SMNVEV (reference sequence). Produced via immunoSEQ multiplex PCR; TCRdb's table is partial and in-frame only. Here the sample spans some 150,000 clones, around nine tenths being singletons. This TCR came from a man between 18 and 35 years old with active or convalescent COVID-19. The rearrangement links TRBV27 to TRBJ2-7; 8 bases align to TRBD2. Sequencing was carried out using peripheral blood. The CDR3 here is CASSLTSGSHEQYF. The CDR3, as DNA: TGTGCCAGCAGTTTAACTAGCGGTTCCCACGAGCAGTACTTC.